The 9 T cell receptor beta chains listed next were all sequenced from one sample in a study of blood T cell repertoires in COVID-19. Clones were sequenced by immunoSEQ multiplex PCR, and TCRdb holds only the in-frame ones, with some missing. Here the sample spans approximately 220,000 clones, around 82% being singletons. Sample: peripheral blood. Receptors originate from a middle-aged woman with active or convalescent COVID-19.

DNA of the CDR3: TGTGCCACCAGTTTTCAGGGGGTCGGTGAAAAACTGTTTTTT. Amino acid sequence: CATSFQGVGEKLFF. The chain uses TRBV15 and TRBJ1-4, with 7 bases aligning to TRBD1. The V segment lost 6 bases and the J segment 7 bases; nucleotides outside the gene matches: 8. Germline assignment: CDR1 LNHNV and CDR2 YYDKDF (reference sequence). The CDR3 is 14 residues long.

The V and J genes are TRBV3-1 (or the pseudogene TRBV3-2) and TRBJ2-7; 7 bases map to TRBD1. CDR3 length: 15 residues. The V gene's germline CDR1 is LGHDT and CDR2 YNNKEL (reference sequence). V gave up 1 base and J gave up 2 bases; unmatched junction bases: 5. In DNA, the CDR3 is TGTGCCAGCAGCCAAGGTCAGGGGGAAACCTACGAGCAGTACTTC. Translating gives CASSQGQGETYEQYF.

The chain has TRBV23-1 and TRBJ2-7; 10 nucleotides align to TRBD2. TRBV23-1 is known as an ORF, though its function is uncertain. This CDR3 comprises 15 residues. After removal of 11 bases from V and 3 bases from J, the junction contained 13 bases not matched to a gene. CDR3 sequence: CAPQEGSGRYYEQYF. For the CDR3, the DNA is TGCGCCCCCCAGGAGGGTAGCGGGAGGTACTACGAGCAGTACTTC.

V usage is TRBV2 and J usage is TRBJ1-1; TRBD1 might be the D (5 bases). The CDR3 consists of 13 residues. Germline V gene lookup returns CDR1 SNHLY and CDR2 FYNNEI. V dropped 6 bases and J dropped 0 bases, with 8 bases sitting between them. CDR3: CASRAGVNTEAFF. CDR3 bases: TGTGCCAGCAGAGCGGGGGTGAACACTGAAGCTTTCTTT.

The chain couples TRBV5-4 to TRBJ1-3; TRBD1 aligns across 7 bases. Germline V gene data show CDR1 as SGHNT and CDR2 as YYREEE (reference sequence). This CDR3 is 16 amino acids long. V shed 2 bases and J 0 bases; nucleotides not matched to a gene: 5. The CDR3, as DNA: TGTGCCAGCAGCTTAGGGGACAGCCGCTCTGGAAACACCATATATTTT. It codes for CASSLGDSRSGNTIYF.

The CDR3 nucleotides read TGTGCCAGCAGCCTAGGATTAAACAGGGGTGCTGAAGCTTTCTTT. Protein product: CASSLGLNRGAEAFF. The chain carries TRBV2 and TRBJ1-1; 7 nucleotides line up with TRBD1. J was trimmed by 6 bases and V by 6 bases; bases with no gene match: 13. The CDR3 is 15 amino acids. Germline assignment: CDR1 SNHLY and CDR2 FYNNEI.

The chain carries TRBV5-6 and TRBJ1-5, with unresolved D. CDR1 and CDR2 (germline): SGHDT, YYEEEE. The CDR3 runs to 12 residues. Trimming took 0 bases from V and 5 from J, leaving 3 bases between them. The DNA of the CDR3 is TGTGCCAGCAGCTTGGTAGATCAGCCCCAGCATTTT. It encodes CASSLVDQPQHF.

The chain couples TRBV30 to TRBJ2-3; D might be TRBD2 (6 bases). Per germline, CDR1 GTSNPN and CDR2 SVGIG (reference sequence). V was clipped by 4 bases and J by 6 bases, with 11 bases between them. CDR3 size: 12 residues. The CDR3: CAWTPTRDTQYF. The CDR3 DNA reads as TGTGCCTGGACTCCGACTAGGGATACGCAGTATTTT.

CDR3 sequence reads: CASSQVPGQGYDTQYF. DNA for the CDR3: TGTGCCAGCAGCCAAGTACCGGGACAGGGTTACGATACGCAGTATTTT. V usage is TRBV3-1 (or the pseudogene TRBV3-2) and J usage is TRBJ2-3, with 9 bases aligning to TRBD1. The CDR3 sequence is 16 residues long. In germline, CDR1 is LGHDT, CDR2 YNNKEL (reference sequence). V was clipped by 1 base and J by 6 bases; unmatched bases: 8.